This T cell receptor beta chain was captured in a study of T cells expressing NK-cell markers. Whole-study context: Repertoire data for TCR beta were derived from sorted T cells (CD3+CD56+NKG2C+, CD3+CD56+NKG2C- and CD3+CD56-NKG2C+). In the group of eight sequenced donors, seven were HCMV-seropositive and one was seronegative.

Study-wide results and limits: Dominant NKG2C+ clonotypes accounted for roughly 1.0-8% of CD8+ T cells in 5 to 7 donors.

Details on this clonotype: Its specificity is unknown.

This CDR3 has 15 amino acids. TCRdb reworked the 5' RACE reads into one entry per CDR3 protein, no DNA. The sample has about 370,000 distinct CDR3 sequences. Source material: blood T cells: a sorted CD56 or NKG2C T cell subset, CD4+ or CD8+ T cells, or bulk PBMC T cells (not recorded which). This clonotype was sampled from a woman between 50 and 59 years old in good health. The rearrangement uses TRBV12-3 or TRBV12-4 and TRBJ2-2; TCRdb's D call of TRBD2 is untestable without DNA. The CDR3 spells CASFDSGGLFGELFF.